This T cell receptor beta chain was identified in a study of OX40 agonist ivuxolimab in advanced cancers. Profiling relied on immunoSEQ multiplex PCR, and the TCRdb table lists in-frame clones only, not all of them. The data show almost 20,000 clones, approximately 87% seen once. V was cut by 8 bases and J by 6 bases, with 10 bases left in between. From germline, CDR1 is MNHEY and CDR2 SVGAGI. CDR3 length: 12 residues. The chain employs TRBV6-5 and TRBJ2-2; D perhaps matches TRBD1 (6 bases). This clonotype was sampled from an adult with an advanced solid tumor such as melanoma, head and neck, liver or kidney cancer. The input for sequencing was CD4+ or CD8+ T cells sorted from blood, taken in a trial of the OX40 agonist ivuxolimab. CDR3 nucleotides: TGTGCCAGCTGTCAGGGGCCCGGGGAGCTGTTTTTT. Residues: CASCQGPGELFF.